This TCR beta chain was captured in a study of identical twins. The V and J ends lost 2 bases and 6 bases respectively, with 17 bases between them. Germline values: CDR1 DFQATT, CDR2 SNEGSKA (reference sequence). The CDR3 totals 15 residues. TCRdb reprocessed the 5' RACE reads via MiXCR and lists one record per CDR3 protein. Found here are approximately 500,000 distinct CDR3 sequences, less than 25% of them singletons; the top ten hold approximately 2.9%. This clonotype came up a few times. Every donor was a healthy Caucasian. The same data also went into a second study, on T cells expressing NK-cell markers. According to that study: Each TCR beta repertoire originated in sorted T cells that were CD3+CD56+NKG2C+, CD3+CD56+NKG2C- or CD3+CD56-NKG2C+.

This clonotype was sampled from a woman under 30 in good health. The rearrangement joins TRBV20-1 to TRBJ2-1, with a weak D call TRBD2 (5 bases). Sequencing was carried out using CD4+ T cells sorted from blood. CDR3 amino acids: CSARIAGVGGNEQFF. The DNA of the CDR3 is TGCAGTGCTAGAATTGCCGGGGTGGGCGGCAATGAGCAGTTCTTC.